The 28 T cell receptor beta chains in this list originate from one sample, sequenced in a study of T cells in tumors after PD-1 blockade (dated by TCRdb to the late 2010s). The sample's time point label, decoded: after anti-PD-1 therapy. Library method: the immunoSEQ multiplex PCR assay. The table comes from immuneACCESS by way of TCRdb, which keeps in-frame sequences with V and J called. Part of the clones is missing from these tables; in studies checked, under half for an unresolved V gene and the rest for unknown reasons. A total of about 63,000 clones appear in this sample, around two thirds of them only once. In total, the top ten clones hold approximately 4.5% of the sample. The material was PBMCs, obtained after anti-PD-1 treatment. All receptors come from a human donor with basal cell carcinoma.

V is TRBV7-2 and J is TRBJ1-5; a weak D match, TRBD1 (5 bases). This CDR3 region has 15 residues. Germline V CDR1 and CDR2: SGHTA, FQGNSA. V shed 2 bases and J shed 1 base, with 9 bases lying between them. CDR3 amino acids: CASSLSPGSNQPQHF. The CDR3 DNA reads as TGTGCCAGCAGCTTATCCCCAGGGAGCAATCAGCCCCAGCATTTT.

V is TRBV15 and J is TRBJ2-2; tentative D call: TRBD1 (6 bases). V was clipped by 5 bases and J by 6 bases, with 13 bases between them. Germline CDR1 reads LNHNV; CDR2 reads YYDKDF (reference sequence). CDR3 size: 14 residues. CDR3 protein: CATSRGRGPGELFF. In DNA, the CDR3 is TGTGCCACCAGCCGGGGCAGGGGACCCGGGGAGCTGTTTTTT.

The V gene is TRBV5-1, the J gene TRBJ1-4; D perhaps matches TRBD1 (6 bases). CDR3 length equals 15 residues. Trimming left V 3 bases short and J 6 bases short, with 15 bases between. Germline CDR1 and CDR2: SGHRS and YFSETQ. CDR3 loop: CASSSTQGLHEKLFF. CDR3 nucleotides: TGCGCCAGCAGCTCGACCCAGGGGCTTCATGAAAAACTGTTTTTT.

In its sample, this clone was seen a few times. This chain uses TRBV7-2 with TRBJ2-2; TRBD2 is a possible D gene (5 bases). There are 15 residues in the CDR3. Germline V gene sequence: CDR1 SGHTA, CDR2 FQGNSA. The V end lost 4 bases, the J end lost 6 bases, and 15 bases lay between the germline ends. CDR3 in amino acids: CASSSSGLRAGELFF. CDR3 coding DNA: TGTGCCAGCAGCTCGTCGGGGTTAAGGGCCGGGGAGCTGTTTTTT.

The CDR3 sequence is CATIGTGPQYEQYF. The CDR3 nucleotides are TGTGCCACCATTGGGACAGGACCTCAGTACGAGCAGTACTTC. The rearrangement links TRBV24-1 to TRBJ2-7; 8 bases fit TRBD1. The J segment lost 4 bases and the V segment lost 8 bases, leaving 9 bases of the junction unmatched. This CDR3 region has 14 residues. The germline V gene encodes CDR1 KGHDR and CDR2 SFDVKD.

In nucleotides, the CDR3 is TGTGCCAGTAGTCCACGGGCTAGCGAGGAGACCCAGTACTTC. This gives the protein CASSPRASEETQYF. This rearrangement joins TRBV19 to TRBJ2-5; D possibly corresponds to TRBD2 (6 bases). Trimming took off 5 bases at V and 5 bases at J, with 15 bases between the two ends. The CDR3 is made up of 14 amino acids. Per the germline V gene, CDR1 is LNHDA and CDR2 is SQIVND (reference sequence).

This clone was counted a few times. CDR3: CASSQDPPGAVYNSPLHF. The CDR3, as DNA: TGCGCCAGCAGCCAAGACCCCCCAGGGGCTGTTTATAATTCACCCCTCCACTTT. The rearrangement uses TRBV4-1 and TRBJ1-6; the D gene is possibly TRBD1 (6 bases). This CDR3 is 18 amino acids long. CDR1 is MGHRA, CDR2 YSYEKL, per germline. V was pared by 0 bases and J by 4 bases, with 16 bases between.

This clone occurred a few times. The rearrangement uses TRBV24-1 and TRBJ1-2, with unresolved D. V was pared by 3 bases and J by 3 bases, with 7 bases between. Germline V gene data show CDR1 as KGHDR and CDR2 as SFDVKD. The CDR3 length is 13 residues. The CDR3 loop is CATSDRQHYGYTF. The CDR3 region has the DNA TGTGCCACCAGTGATAGACAACACTATGGCTACACCTTC.

The chain is built from TRBV12-3 or TRBV12-4 and TRBJ1-1; a possible D gene is TRBD1 (6 bases). V was clipped by 6 bases and J by 1 base, with 9 bases between them. CDR3 length equals 13 residues. CDR3 bases: TGTGCCAGCAGAGAGGGGGGGAACACTGAAGCTTTCTTT. Translation: CASREGGNTEAFF.

The rearrangement joins TRBV2 to TRBJ2-6; D not certain. Germline V gene lookup returns CDR1 SNHLY and CDR2 FYNNEI. The CDR3 consists of 14 residues. V gave up 8 bases and J gave up 0 bases, with 8 bases separating them. In nucleotides, the CDR3 is TGTGCCAGCGATATATACTCTGGGGCCAACGTCCTGACTTTC. Translation: CASDIYSGANVLTF.

The chain uses TRBV30 and TRBJ1-1; D not certain. CDR3 size: 11 residues. CDR1 is GTSNPN and CDR2 is SVGIG in the germline V gene (reference sequence). V lost 8 bases and J 4 bases, leaving 11 bases between the germline ends. The CDR3 coding sequence is TGTGCCACATCGCAAGGCACTGAAGCTTTCTTT. It yields the protein CATSQGTEAFF.

The gene calls are TRBV5-4 and TRBJ2-3; TRBD2 matches 13 bases. The V and J ends lost 5 bases and 6 bases, in that order; junction bases with no gene match: 6. This CDR3 has 15 residues. In germline, CDR1 is SGHNT, CDR2 YYREEE (reference sequence). CDR3 nucleotide sequence: TGTGCCAGCAGTTCTGGGACTAGCGGGGAGGATACGCAGTATTTT. It encodes CASSSGTSGEDTQYF.

The chain recombines TRBV5-4 with TRBJ1-3; TRBD1 might be the D (5 bases). CDR1 is SGHNT and CDR2 is YYREEE in the germline V gene (reference sequence). Trimming removed 4 bases at V and 2 bases at J, with 10 bases between. The CDR3 length is 14 residues. CDR3 coding DNA: TGTGCCAGCAGCGGGGGTCCACCTGGAAACACCATATATTTT. Translated, it gives CASSGGPPGNTIYF.

The chain carries TRBV3-1 (or the pseudogene TRBV3-2) and TRBJ2-5, with 12 bases lining up with TRBD2. Germline V gene lookup returns CDR1 LGHDT and CDR2 YNNKEL (reference sequence). Trimming took 0 bases from V and 1 from J; bases not matched to a gene: 12. The CDR3 consists of 20 residues. The CDR3 region has the DNA TGTGCCAGCAGCCAAGATCCGCGGCTAGCGGGGGGGCGAACCCAAGAGACCCAGTACTTC. Residues: CASSQDPRLAGGRTQETQYF.

The chain joins TRBV10-3 to TRBJ2-6; a possible D gene is TRBD2 (5 bases). V was pared by 5 bases and J by 0 bases, with 11 bases between. Looked up from germline, CDR1 is ENHRY and CDR2 is SYGVKD. The CDR3 runs to 16 residues. CDR3 in amino acids: CAISPGIYSGANVLTF. The CDR3 coding sequence is TGTGCCATCAGTCCCGGGATATACTCTGGGGCCAACGTCCTGACTTTC.

The rearrangement uses TRBV4-1 and TRBJ2-3; possibly TRBD2 for D (5 bases). This CDR3 region has 15 residues. Germline CDR1 reads MGHRA; CDR2 reads YSYEKL. V lost 4 bases and J 0 bases, leaving 11 bases between the germline ends. The CDR3 sequence: CASSLSGFSTDTQYF. DNA for the CDR3: TGCGCCAGCAGCCTATCGGGATTTAGCACAGATACGCAGTATTTT.

The V and J genes are TRBV12-3 or TRBV12-4 and TRBJ2-7; D possibly corresponds to TRBD1 (5 bases). V lost 3 bases and J lost 3, with 6 bases in between. This CDR3 comprises 12 residues. The CDR3 DNA is TGTGCCAGCAGTTTTAGGGGCTACGAGCAGTACTTC. As protein: CASSFRGYEQYF.

The chain has TRBV6-5 and TRBJ2-3; 11 bases are shared with TRBD2. This CDR3 contains 15 residues. V shed 8 bases and J 4 bases; nucleotides not matched to a gene: 8. Germline lookup yields CDR1 MNHEY and CDR2 SVGAGI. The CDR3 sequence is CASSILAGAADTQYF. Here the CDR3 DNA reads TGTGCCAGCTCTATACTAGCGGGGGCGGCAGATACGCAGTATTTT.

The chain joins TRBV5-1 to TRBJ2-5; D is undetermined. The CDR3 is 18 amino acids. Germline V lookup: CDR1 SGHRS, CDR2 YFSETQ. V lost 0 bases, J lost 2 bases, and 20 bases lay in between. The CDR3 loop is CASSLERPPFLGQETQYF. In nucleotides, the CDR3 is TGCGCCAGCAGCTTGGAGAGGCCGCCGTTTTTGGGGCAAGAGACCCAGTACTTC.

A few counts support this clone. The rearrangement uses TRBV5-1 and TRBJ1-2, with TRBD1 as a possible D gene (6 bases). The CDR3 totals 17 residues. Germline CDR1 and CDR2: SGHRS and YFSETQ. Trimming removed 4 bases from V and 0 bases from J, with 19 bases in between. For the CDR3, the DNA is TGCGCCAGCAGCCCCAAACAATACAGGACAGCTAACTATGGCTACACCTTC. This encodes CASSPKQYRTANYGYTF.

This chain joins TRBV5-1 and TRBJ2-1; unclear D gene. The CDR3 sequence is 14 residues long. Germline V gives CDR1 SGHRS, CDR2 YFSETQ. Trimming left V 0 bases short and J 4 bases short, with 8 bases between. CDR3 in amino acids: CASSLADSYNEQFF. Written as DNA, the CDR3 is TGCGCCAGCAGCTTGGCTGACTCGTACAATGAGCAGTTCTTC. Drawing the rest from reference TRBV5-1 and TRBJ2-1, the complete variable domain is KAGVTQTPRYLIKTRGQQVTLSCSPISGHRSVSWYQQTPGQGLQFLFEYFSETQRNKGNFPGRFSGRQFSNSRSEMNVSTLELGDSALYLCASSLADSYNEQFFGPGTRLTVL.

The chain combines TRBV27 with TRBJ1-6, with D unresolved. The CDR3 is 12 amino acids. Looked up from germline, CDR1 is MNHEY and CDR2 is SMNVEV (reference sequence). V was trimmed by 4 bases and J by 4 bases, leaving 2 bases between them. The CDR3 nucleotides read TGTGCCAGCAGTTCGTATAATTCACCCCTCCACTTT. It yields the protein CASSSYNSPLHF.

The V and J genes are TRBV18 and TRBJ2-1; the match to TRBD2 covers 9 bases. The CDR3 has 16 amino acids. The germline V gene has CDR1 KGHSH and CDR2 LQKENI. V was pared by 1 base and J by 7 bases, with 8 bases of the junction left unmatched. The CDR3 sequence is CASSPQRGGADNEQFF. The CDR3 DNA sequence: TGTGCCAGCTCACCACAACGCGGGGGGGCGGATAATGAGCAGTTCTTC.

V and J are TRBV19 and TRBJ2-3; 9 nucleotides match TRBD1. Per germline, CDR1 LNHDA and CDR2 SQIVND (reference sequence). The CDR3 loop spans 18 amino acids. J gave up 0 bases and V 3 bases, and 10 bases lay outside the gene matches. The CDR3 spells CASSILLGQGPSTDTQYF. CDR3 bases: TGTGCCAGTAGTATCCTCCTCGGACAGGGGCCTAGCACAGATACGCAGTATTTT.

The rearrangement links TRBV15 to TRBJ2-7; D not certain. Germline loops: CDR1 LNHNV, CDR2 YYDKDF (reference sequence). The CDR3 contains 14 residues. With 0 bases removed from V and 1 base from J, the gap between germline ends came to 7 bases. Here the CDR3 DNA reads TGTGCCACCAGCAGAGACAGAGCATCCTACGAGCAGTACTTC. This codes for CATSRDRASYEQYF.

As for this clone: The same CDR3 also results from other DNA sequences found in this sample. This rearrangement joins TRBV5-1 to TRBJ2-2; 8 nucleotides match TRBD2. The germline CDR1 and CDR2 sequences are SGHRS and YFSETQ. Trimming took 5 bases from V and 1 from J; bases not matched to a gene: 4. The CDR3 is 15 amino acids. The CDR3 spells CASRFSGGNTGELFF. DNA for the CDR3: TGCGCCAGCAGATTCAGCGGGGGGAACACCGGGGAGCTGTTTTTT.

The chain uses TRBV7-8 and TRBJ1-4; D is ambiguous. CDR3 length equals 13 residues. Germline CDR1 reads SGHVS; CDR2 reads FQNEAQ. The germline V and J ends were trimmed by 5 bases and 8 bases, with 12 bases remaining between them. The CDR3 DNA reads TGTGCCAGCAGCCCACCCTTTAACGAAAAACTGTTTTTT. It is translated as CASSPPFNEKLFF.

The rearrangement links TRBV11-3 to TRBJ2-3; D uncertain. The CDR3 has 14 amino acids. Trimming took off 6 bases at V and 0 bases at J, with 10 bases between the two ends. Germline V gene data show CDR1 as SGHNT and CDR2 as YENEEA. CDR3 residues: CASSLTSSTDTQYF. The CDR3 DNA follows: TGTGCCAGCAGTTTAACCTCTAGCACAGATACGCAGTATTTT.